These 27 T cell receptor beta chains were all obtained from the same sample, sequenced in a study of T cell repertoires in cytomegalovirus infection. TCRdb reprocessed the reads via MiXCR and lists one record per CDR3 protein. The sample lists 570,000 or so distinct CDR3 sequences, about 39% seen once, with 48% in the top ten. These TCRs are of unknown antigen specificity. This specimen was cultured PBMCs, taken from culture after CMV antigen stimulation. Receptors were obtained from a human donor in good health (CMV status not recorded). Some clones in this sample may be carry-over from other donors' samples.

Note on this clonotype: The junction departs from the called germline gene at one end, perhaps through a read error. The chain links TRBV4-3 to TRBJ2-3, with D maybe TRBD2 (6 bases). This CDR3 is 18 amino acids long. The germline CDR1 and CDR2 sequences are LGHNA and YSLEER. DNA of the CDR3: TGCGTCAGCAGCCACCGACCGACTTCTGACGGGAGCCCCGATACGCAGTATTTT. Its protein is CVSSHRPTSDGSPDTQYF.

The chain has TRBV2 and TRBJ1-4, with TRBD1 as a possible D gene (5 bases). V gave up 7 bases and J gave up 4 bases, with 16 bases separating them. CDR3 length: 15 amino acids. Germline V lookup: CDR1 SNHLY, CDR2 FYNNEI. The CDR3 DNA sequence: TGTGCCAGCAACTACGGGGCGAGGAGTAATGAAAAACTGTTTTTT. It is translated as CASNYGARSNEKLFF. Complete variable domain (other parts from reference TRBV2 and TRBJ1-4): EPEVTQTPSHQVTQMGQEVILRCVPISNHLYFYWYRQILGQKVEFLVSFYNNEISEKSEIFDDQFSVERPDGSNFTLKIRSTKLEDSAMYFCASNYGARSNEKLFFGSGTQLSVL.

This clonotype was detected only a few times. The V call is TRBV12-5, the J call TRBJ2-1, with 11 bases identical to TRBD1. The V gene's germline CDR1 is LGHNT and CDR2 FRNRAP. J gave up 5 bases and V 6 bases, and 6 bases lay outside the gene matches. The CDR3 extends over 15 amino acids. The CDR3 is CASGTWDRGNNEQFF. The DNA of the CDR3 is TGTGCTAGTGGAACCTGGGACAGGGGGAACAATGAGCAGTTCTTC. The full variable domain, its missing parts supplied by reference TRBV12-5 and TRBJ2-1, is DARVTQTPRHKVTEMGQEVTMRCQPILGHNTVFWYRQTMMQGLELLAYFRNRAPLDDSGMPKDRFSAEMPDATLATLKIQPSEPRDSAVYFCASGTWDRGNNEQFFGPGTRLTVL.

The rearrangement joins TRBV14 to TRBJ1-4, with D unresolved. With 3 bases removed from V and 8 bases from J, the gap between germline ends came to 13 bases. Germline assignment: CDR1 SGHDN and CDR2 FVKESK. The length of the CDR3 is 14 residues. CDR3: CASSHPIGSEKLFF. As DNA, the CDR3 is TGTGCCAGCAGCCACCCCATCGGGAGCGAAAAACTGTTTTTT.

This clonotype was seen a handful of times. The chain combines TRBV2 with TRBJ2-1, with D hard to call. Trimming pared 2 bases from V and 10 bases from J, leaving 15 bases between. Germline CDR1 reads SNHLY; CDR2 reads FYNNEI. The CDR3 consists of 14 residues. CDR3 sequence reads: CASSELRLPHEQFF. CDR3 in DNA: TGTGCCAGCAGTGAACTGCGCCTTCCGCACGAGCAGTTCTTC.

This chain links TRBV6-6 with TRBJ2-7, with D hard to call. CDR1 and CDR2 from the germline V gene are MNHNY and SVGAGI (reference sequence). The V and J ends lost 0 bases and 3 bases respectively, with 9 bases between them. The CDR3 consists of 14 residues. CDR3 nucleotides: TGTGCCAGCAGTTACTCGCTCAGAAACTACGAGCAGTACTTC. It codes for CASSYSLRNYEQYF.

This clonotype was found a few times. V usage is TRBV6-1 and J usage is TRBJ2-1, with a possible D match to TRBD2 (5 bases). The CDR3 is made up of 12 amino acids. CDR1 is MNHNS, CDR2 SASEGT, per germline. Trimming left V 5 bases short and J 8 bases short, with 10 bases between. CDR3 in DNA: TGTGCCAGCAGTCCCTGGGGAGATGAGCAGTTCTTC. Translation: CASSPWGDEQFF.

The chain combines TRBV5-1 with TRBJ1-2, with 7 bases that match TRBD1. The CDR3 spans 13 residues. Germline values: CDR1 SGHRS, CDR2 YFSETQ. V dropped 3 bases and J dropped 8; count of bases not matched to a gene: 7. The CDR3 DNA reads as TGCGCCAGCAGCTCAACAGGGGCGATCGGCTACACCTTC. Protein: CASSSTGAIGYTF.

This clonotype was counted only a few times. The V gene is TRBV7-2, the J gene TRBJ2-2, with 9 bases lining up with TRBD2. Germline V CDR1 and CDR2: SGHTA, FQGNSA. V dropped 1 base and J dropped 6; count of bases not matched to a gene: 9. The CDR3 runs to 17 residues. CDR3 region: CASSLERLAGEPGELFF. The CDR3 coding sequence is TGTGCCAGCAGCTTAGAGCGATTAGCGGGAGAACCCGGGGAGCTGTTTTTT.

This clonotype was observed a handful of times. This chain connects TRBV7-9 to TRBJ2-7; 8 bases match TRBD2. The CDR3 contains 15 residues. Germline V gene sequence: CDR1 SEHNR, CDR2 FQNEAQ (reference sequence). V trimming: 4 bases; J trimming: 5 bases; junction bases outside the gene matches: 10. The CDR3 DNA is TGTGCCAGCAGCTCATTATGGATAGCGGGGCACGAGCAGTACTTC. It codes for CASSSLWIAGHEQYF.

The chain has TRBV19 and TRBJ1-2; maybe TRBD1 (6 bases). V lost 3 bases, J lost 3 bases, and 14 bases lay in between. This CDR3 is 15 amino acids long. Germline CDR1 reads LNHDA; CDR2 reads SQIVND (reference sequence). The CDR3 loop reads CASSIRGGVDYGYTF. The CDR3 DNA follows: TGTGCCAGTAGTATCAGGGGAGGCGTGGACTATGGCTACACCTTC.

This clonotype was picked up one time. The chain links TRBV5-4 to TRBJ2-7; TRBD1 is a possible D gene (7 bases). Germline V gene sequence: CDR1 SGHNT, CDR2 YYREEE (reference sequence). V was shortened by 3 bases and J by 1 base, with 17 bases between the two germline ends. This CDR3 region has 16 residues. CDR3 DNA sequence: TGTGCCAGCAGCTCAATGATGGCAGGGGGGTCCTACGAGCAGTACTTC. It yields the protein CASSSMMAGGSYEQYF.

The rearrangement uses TRBV7-6 and TRBJ2-2; 10 nucleotides match TRBD2. The CDR3 consists of 18 residues. J lost 0 bases, V lost 2 bases, and 6 bases had no gene match. Germline values: CDR1 SGHVS, CDR2 FNYEAQ. The chain's CDR3 is CASSLWGTSVANTGELFF. The CDR3 region has the DNA TGTGCCAGCAGCTTATGGGGGACTAGCGTTGCGAACACCGGGGAGCTGTTTTTT.

This clonotype occurred once. The CDR3 sequence is CASSQWIRGSYTRQYF. The CDR3 bases are TGCGCCAGCAGCCAATGGATAAGGGGCAGCTACACCAGGCAGTACTTC. The chain uses TRBV4-1 and TRBJ2-7, with a possible D match to TRBD1 (5 bases). This CDR3 spans 16 amino acids. Trimming stripped 2 bases from V and 9 bases from J, with 23 bases between. Germline V gives CDR1 MGHRA, CDR2 YSYEKL.

This clonotype was observed a handful of times. The chain employs TRBV4-1 and TRBJ2-2, with 9 nucleotides matching TRBD2. The germline CDR1 and CDR2 sequences are MGHRA and YSYEKL. V lost 4 bases, J lost 1 base, and 4 bases stayed unmatched. The CDR3 sequence is 16 residues long. The CDR3 protein is CASSLMTSGNTGELFF. CDR3 nucleotide sequence: TGCGCCAGCAGCCTTATGACTAGCGGGAACACCGGGGAGCTGTTTTTT.

This chain joins TRBV6-2 or TRBV6-3 and TRBJ2-2; TRBD1 matches 9 bases. CDR1 is MNHEY, CDR2 SVGEGT, per germline. The CDR3 runs 15 residues. V was pared by 6 bases and J by 4 bases, with 6 bases of the junction left unmatched. As DNA, the CDR3 is TGTGCCAGCAGCGTGGGACAGGGTTGCACCGGGGAGCTGTTTTTT. It codes for CASSVGQGCTGELFF.

The J gene is TRBJ2-7, the V gene TRBV7-8, with TRBD1 identical over 7 bases. Germline trimming cut 3 bases from V and 4 bases from J; bases unmatched to any gene: 6. Germline CDR1 and CDR2: SGHVS and FQNEAQ. The CDR3 sequence is 14 residues long. Written as DNA, the CDR3 is TGTGCCAGCAGCTTTTACAGGGGATGGTACGAGCAGTACTTC. As protein: CASSFYRGWYEQYF.

The chain couples TRBV20-1 to TRBJ2-5; TRBD1 is a possible D gene (6 bases). The CDR3 consists of 13 residues. The germline V gene encodes CDR1 DFQATT and CDR2 SNEGSKA (reference sequence). V lost 6 bases and J lost 5, with 16 bases in between. This chain's CDR3 is CSAPSTGLETQYF. For the CDR3, the DNA is TGCAGTGCCCCCTCGACAGGTCTTGAGACCCAGTACTTC.

The gene calls are TRBV12-3 or TRBV12-4 and TRBJ2-5; 12 nucleotides match TRBD2. This CDR3 is 18 amino acids long. V shed 6 bases and J 4 bases; nucleotides not matched to a gene: 15. The CDR3 region is CASSLNLAGGPFRETQYF. As DNA, the CDR3 is TGTGCCAGCAGCCTGAATCTAGCGGGGGGGCCCTTCCGAGAGACCCAGTACTTC.

The chain has TRBV5-4 and TRBJ2-7, with D unresolved. The CDR3 covers 12 residues. In germline, CDR1 is SGHNT, CDR2 YYREEE (reference sequence). V gave up 4 bases and J gave up 3 bases, with 8 bases separating them. Here the CDR3 DNA reads TGTGCCAGCAGCACGTGGGGCTACGAGCAGTACTTC. It yields the protein CASSTWGYEQYF.

In its sample, this clonotype was seen a few times. V and J are TRBV7-8 and TRBJ1-3; D is unclear. The V gene's germline CDR1 is SGHVS and CDR2 FQNEAQ. V was trimmed by 1 base and J by 1 base, leaving 11 bases between them. CDR3 length: 16 amino acids. DNA of the CDR3: TGTGCCAGCAGCTTAGTCTTCTGGCAGTCTGGAAACACCATATATTTT. Protein sequence: CASSLVFWQSGNTIYF.

Only a few counts were recorded for this clonotype. In DNA, the CDR3 is TGTGCCAGCAGCTCCCCATCAATTAGCGCAGATACGCAGTATTTT. It yields the protein CASSSPSISADTQYF. The chain employs TRBV7-4 and TRBJ2-3, with a weak D call TRBD2 (5 bases). Looked up from germline, CDR1 is SGHVT and CDR2 is SQSDAQ. The CDR3 runs to 15 residues. With 4 bases removed from V and 4 bases from J, the gap between germline ends came to 15 bases. The complete variable domain, with remaining parts taken from reference TRBV7-4 and TRBJ2-3, reads GAGVSQSPRYKVAKRGRDVALRCDSISGHVTLYWYRQTLGQGSEVLTYSQSDAQRDKSGRPSGRFSAERPERSVSTLKIQRTEQGDSAVYLCASSSPSISADTQYFGPGTRLTVL.

This clonotype has just a few counts. The chain combines TRBV7-9 with TRBJ1-6; D not resolved. Germline CDR1 and CDR2: SEHNR and FQNEAQ (reference sequence). The CDR3 runs to 14 residues. V lost 0 bases and J 10 bases, leaving 10 bases between the germline ends. The DNA for the CDR3 is TGTGCCAGCAGCTTAGCCCGGTTCGACTCACCCCTCCACTTT. Amino acid sequence: CASSLARFDSPLHF.

The chain carries TRBV7-2 and TRBJ2-7; 7 bases match TRBD2. Looked up from germline, CDR1 is SGHTA and CDR2 is FQGNSA. CDR3 length equals 14 residues. Trimming took 5 bases from V and 3 from J; bases not matched to a gene: 7. CDR3 protein: CASSRRDYGYEQYF. For the CDR3, the DNA is TGTGCCAGCAGCCGCCGGGACTATGGCTACGAGCAGTACTTC.

V gene TRBV12-3 or TRBV12-4 combines with J gene TRBJ2-1, with 8 bases aligning to TRBD1. Losses at the gene ends were 2 bases for V and 3 bases for J; bases not matched to a gene: 6. The CDR3 is 16 residues long. CDR3: CASSLSITGGYNEQFF. The CDR3 nucleotides read TGTGCCAGCAGTTTAAGTATAACAGGGGGCTACAATGAGCAGTTCTTC.

This clonotype came up a few times. The rearrangement joins TRBV7-8 to TRBJ2-5; 10 nucleotides line up with TRBD1. This CDR3 is 15 amino acids long. V was pared by 3 bases and J by 4 bases, with 5 bases of the junction left unmatched. Germline CDR1 and CDR2: SGHVS and FQNEAQ. The CDR3 nucleotides read TGTGCCAGCAGCTTGGACAGGGGGGATGGAGAGACCCAGTACTTC. It specifies CASSLDRGDGETQYF.

The V call is TRBV20-1, the J call TRBJ2-3, with unresolved D. Trimming cost V 0 bases and J 4 bases, with 8 bases left between them. This CDR3 is built from 13 residues. Per germline, CDR1 DFQATT and CDR2 SNEGSKA (reference sequence). In nucleotides, the CDR3 is TGCAGTGCTAGAGACCCTCCCTCAGATACGCAGTATTTT. It codes for CSARDPPSDTQYF.